Shown below are 10 T cell receptor beta chains from a single sample sequenced in a study of cytomegalovirus exposure and HLA in healthy donors. This PCR relied on a set of 60 Vbeta primers and 13 Jbeta primers. Only in-frame clones appear in the TCRdb table, and some are missing; sequencing was by immunoSEQ multiplex PCR. The table shows about 190,000 clones, with around 87% occurring only once. Sequenced: PBMCs. These receptors all stem from a boy aged 2 to 9 in good health and CMV-seronegative.

The genes are TRBV5-1 and TRBJ2-5; possible D gene TRBD1, 6 bases. Trimming stripped 4 bases from V and 1 base from J, with 14 bases between. Per germline, CDR1 SGHRS and CDR2 YFSETQ. The CDR3 length is 15 residues. The CDR3 spells CASSPGNRVQETQYF. The DNA of the CDR3 is TGCGCCAGCAGCCCCGGAAACAGGGTCCAAGAGACCCAGTACTTC.

V is TRBV28 and J is TRBJ2-7; 13 nucleotides agree with TRBD2. The CDR3 consists of 17 residues. Germline values: CDR1 MDHEN, CDR2 SYDVKM. Trimming removed 6 bases from V and 4 bases from J; junction bases left unmatched: 12. The CDR3 sequence is CASSGQGGTSGTYEQYF. CDR3 nucleotides: TGTGCCAGCAGCGGACAGGGCGGGACTAGCGGGACGTACGAGCAGTACTTC.

V gene TRBV5-4 combines with J gene TRBJ2-7; TRBD2 agrees at 12 bases. J lost 6 bases, V lost 2 bases, and 6 bases had no gene match. CDR1 and CDR2 (germline): SGHNT, YYREEE (reference sequence). The CDR3 loop spans 15 amino acids. CDR3 sequence (DNA): TGTGCCAGCAGCTTCCCTAGGACTAGCGGGATCGAGCAGTACTTC. Amino acid sequence: CASSFPRTSGIEQYF.

This clone occurred a few times. This sequence joins TRBV28 and TRBJ1-1; 8 bases align to TRBD1. The V and J ends lost 8 bases and 2 bases, in that order; junction bases with no gene match: 7. The germline V gene encodes CDR1 MDHEN and CDR2 SYDVKM. The CDR3 consists of 14 residues. CDR3 DNA sequence: TGTGCCAGCGGGGTAACAGGGGGTAACACTGAAGCTTTCTTT. It yields the protein CASGVTGGNTEAFF.

DNA of the CDR3: TGCGCCAGCAGCTTGGCAGACGAGCAGTACTTC. Translating it yields CASSLADEQYF. V is TRBV5-1 and J is TRBJ2-7, with D uncertain. From germline, CDR1 is SGHRS and CDR2 YFSETQ. CDR3 length equals 11 residues. The V end was cut by 0 bases, the J end by 5 bases, with 3 bases between.

The table lists this clone with a few counts. The genes are TRBV5-6 and TRBJ1-1; the D gene is possibly TRBD1 (5 bases). From germline, CDR1 is SGHDT and CDR2 YYEEEE. Trimming shortened V by 9 bases and J by 2 bases, and 14 bases separated the two germline ends. The CDR3 is 13 amino acids. In DNA, the CDR3 is TGTGCCAACCCACAGACAGAAAACACTGAAGCTTTCTTT. Translation: CANPQTENTEAFF.

J is TRBJ1-2 and V is TRBV19, with D hard to call. Trimming cost V 10 bases and J 4 bases, with 25 bases left between them. Germline loops: CDR1 LNHDA, CDR2 SQIVND (reference sequence). This CDR3 region has 16 residues. The CDR3 here is CATSLPAQQRGYGYTF. The CDR3 coding sequence is TGTGCCACCTCCCTCCCGGCCCAGCAGCGAGGCTATGGCTACACCTTC.

The V and J genes are TRBV20-1 and TRBJ2-7, with TRBD1 identical over 7 bases. Per the germline V gene, CDR1 is DFQATT and CDR2 is SNEGSKA (reference sequence). This CDR3 is 11 amino acids long. V lost 3 bases to trimming and J lost 5 bases; unmatched junction nucleotides: 1. CDR3 nucleotide sequence: TGCAGTGCTAGCGACAGGGACGAGCAGTACTTC. It yields the protein CSASDRDEQYF.

The chain recombines TRBV27 with TRBJ1-1; 9 bases line up with TRBD1. The CDR3 runs to 14 residues. Germline CDR1 and CDR2: MNHEY and SMNVEV (reference sequence). Losses at the gene ends were 6 bases for V and 0 bases for J; bases not matched to a gene: 2. CDR3 sequence: CASRRDRVNTEAFF. CDR3 bases: TGTGCCAGCAGACGGGACAGGGTGAACACTGAAGCTTTCTTT.

The rearrangement uses TRBV28 and TRBJ1-5; TRBD1 aligns across 7 bases. The germline CDR1 and CDR2 sequences are MDHEN and SYDVKM. V shed 5 bases, J shed 8 bases, and the junction held 15 bases outside the gene matches. The CDR3 has 16 amino acids. As DNA, the CDR3 is TGTGCCAGCAGTCAATGGACAGGAATGATTTGGGAGCCCCAGCATTTT. Protein sequence: CASSQWTGMIWEPQHF.